A single sample gave rise to the 28 T cell receptor beta chains below, sequenced in a study of cytomegalovirus exposure and HLA in healthy donors listed by TCRdb under 2017. The library was generated by the immunoSEQ multiplex PCR assay. A mixture of 60 forward primers for TCR Vbeta segments and 13 reverse primers for TCR Jbeta segments was used in the multiplex PCR. TCRdb took over this immuneACCESS table, retaining in-frame rearrangements with V and J assigned. Such tables are incomplete; in checked studies, under half of the missing clones stem from an unresolved V gene, and the remainder is unexplained. In all, the sample holds about 140,000 clones, and more than 75% of those were seen once. The ten largest clones represent 2% to 2.5% of the sample. Sequenced: PBMCs. The receptors here all came from a young woman in good health and CMV-seropositive.

This rearrangement joins TRBV7-9 to TRBJ2-5; 7 bases agree with TRBD2. The germline V gene encodes CDR1 SEHNR and CDR2 FQNEAQ (reference sequence). This CDR3 spans 14 amino acids. After removal of 5 bases from V and 2 bases from J, the junction contained 5 bases not matched to a gene. The CDR3 protein is CASSPTSTQETQYF. The CDR3 DNA is TGTGCCAGCAGCCCGACTAGCACACAAGAGACCCAGTACTTC.

Here the CDR3 reads CASSLDGGPDTQYF. The CDR3 DNA reads as TGCGCCAGCAGCTTGGATGGGGGCCCGGATACGCAGTATTTT. The rearrangement links TRBV5-1 to TRBJ2-3; weak D call: TRBD1 (6 bases). Germline CDR1 reads SGHRS; CDR2 reads YFSETQ. V dropped 0 bases and J dropped 6 bases, with 11 bases sitting between them. This CDR3 has 14 residues.

The rearrangement uses TRBV4-1 and TRBJ1-2; D is uncertain. Germline assignment: CDR1 MGHRA and CDR2 YSYEKL. The CDR3 is made up of 15 amino acids. V lost 4 bases and J lost 0, with 12 bases in between. This chain's CDR3 is CASSPQTIANYGYTF. CDR3 DNA: TGCGCCAGCAGCCCACAAACTATAGCTAACTATGGCTACACCTTC.

This sequence joins TRBV4-1 and TRBJ1-4; TRBD1 matches 7 bases. Germline V lookup: CDR1 MGHRA, CDR2 YSYEKL. The CDR3 is made up of 16 amino acids. J was trimmed by 8 bases and V by 0 bases; bases with no gene match: 9. The DNA for the CDR3 is TGCGCCAGCAGCCAAGATAACAGGGGCTTTTGGGAAAAACTGTTTTTT. It encodes CASSQDNRGFWEKLFF.

The chain uses TRBV6-5 and TRBJ1-4, with D maybe TRBD1 (6 bases). The V gene lost 5 bases and the J gene lost 14 bases, with 15 bases spanning the gap. CDR1 is MNHEY and CDR2 is SVGAGI in the germline V gene. The length of the CDR3 is 12 residues. CDR3 sequence: CASSDIPGHLFF. The CDR3, as DNA: TGTGCCAGCAGTGATATACCGGGACACCTGTTTTTT.

V and J are TRBV29-1 and TRBJ2-1; TRBD1 matches at 7 bases. Germline assignment: CDR1 SQVTM and CDR2 ANQGSEA. The CDR3 extends over 15 amino acids. Losses at the gene ends were 7 bases for V and 7 bases for J; bases not matched to a gene: 16. Here the CDR3 reads CSGGPDDRVLNEQFF. In DNA form, the CDR3 reads TGCAGCGGCGGACCCGATGACAGGGTATTGAATGAGCAGTTCTTC.

This clone was seen once. The CDR3 sequence is CASSPRQGPYEQYF. In DNA form, the CDR3 reads TGTGCCAGCAGTCCCCGACAGGGTCCCTACGAGCAGTACTTC. The chain couples TRBV11-2 to TRBJ2-5; TRBD1 aligns across 7 bases. The assigned J gene may be wrong: the sequence end matches TRBJ2-7 better. CDR1 is SGHAT, CDR2 FQNNGV, per germline. This CDR3 has 14 residues.

Concerning this clone: Other DNA sequences of this sample code for an identical CDR3. This rearrangement joins TRBV7-2 to TRBJ2-5, with TRBD2 identical over 8 bases. Per the germline V gene, CDR1 is SGHTA and CDR2 is FQGNSA. This CDR3 spans 16 amino acids. V lost 5 bases and J lost 2; bases outside the gene matches: 10. CDR3 coding DNA: TGTGCCAGCAGCCTAGGGTTGGCGGGGGGACAAGAGACCCAGTACTTC. Amino acids: CASSLGLAGGQETQYF.

J is TRBJ1-1 and V is TRBV4-2; the D gene is possibly TRBD1 (5 bases). This CDR3 comprises 17 residues. CDR1 is LGHNA and CDR2 is YNFKEQ in the germline V gene. V lost 7 bases and J lost 4, with 25 bases in between. CDR3 DNA: TGTGCCAGCAAAGGACAACCATTGGTCGGGGAGGGCACTGAAGCTTTCTTT. It codes for CASKGQPLVGEGTEAFF.

This chain connects TRBV11-1 to TRBJ2-5; 9 nucleotides line up with TRBD2. The germline gives CDR1 SGHAT, CDR2 FQDESV (reference sequence). V lost 3 bases, J lost 7 bases, and 21 bases stayed unmatched. This CDR3 has 19 amino acids. The CDR3 DNA follows: TGTGCCAGCAGCTTTGGAGGCCCCGGGGCTAGCGGGACCCTAGGGACCCAGTACTTC. Translating gives CASSFGGPGASGTLGTQYF.

The chain joins TRBV6-4 to TRBJ1-6; D is undetermined. The CDR3 is 14 amino acids. V shed 3 bases and J shed 0 bases, with 3 bases lying between them. From germline, CDR1 is MRHNA and CDR2 SNTAGT. DNA of the CDR3: TGTGCCAGCAGTGAGAGCTCCTATAATTCACCCCTCCACTTT. It specifies CASSESSYNSPLHF.

The rearrangement links TRBV11-2 to TRBJ2-1, with D maybe TRBD2 (7 bases). The ends were cut back, 1 base at V and 6 bases at J, with 19 bases in the middle. This CDR3 spans 17 amino acids. CDR1 and CDR2 (germline): SGHAT, FQNNGV. CDR3 nucleotide sequence: TGTGCCAGCAGCTTAGTAAGGAGGGCGGGGGCCCTCAATGAGCAGTTCTTC. It translates to CASSLVRRAGALNEQFF. The full variable domain, its missing parts supplied by reference TRBV11-2 and TRBJ2-1, is EAGVAQSPRYKIIEKRQSVAFWCNPISGHATLYWYQQILGQGPKLLIQFQNNGVVDDSQLPKDRFSAERLKGVDSTLKIQPAKLEDSAVYLCASSLVRRAGALNEQFFGPGTRLTVL.

The chain has TRBV5-1 and TRBJ2-5, with 11 positions matching TRBD1. The CDR3 is 15 amino acids. Germline values: CDR1 SGHRS, CDR2 YFSETQ. The V gene end was trimmed by 4 bases and the J gene end by 0 bases; junction bases not matched to a gene: 2. The CDR3 coding sequence is TGCGCCAGCAGCGGGGGACAGGGGGACCAAGAGACCCAGTACTTC. Its translation is CASSGGQGDQETQYF.

The gene calls are TRBV10-2 and TRBJ2-4, with a possible D match to TRBD2 (6 bases). CDR1 and CDR2 (germline): WSHSY, SAAADI. This CDR3 is 17 amino acids long. Trimming shortened V by 0 bases and J by 1 base, and 13 bases separated the two germline ends. CDR3 coding DNA: TGCGCCAGCAGTGAGTCGGGGGGTGGAGCCGCCAAAAACATTCAGTACTTC. Its translation: CASSESGGGAAKNIQYF.

The chain links TRBV5-5 to TRBJ2-5; D unresolved. Trimming took 0 bases from V and 5 from J, leaving 8 bases between them. This CDR3 comprises 13 residues. Germline V gene sequence: CDR1 SGHKS, CDR2 YYEKEE (reference sequence). CDR3 residues: CASSLAVMETQYF. For the CDR3, the DNA is TGTGCCAGCAGCTTGGCGGTTATGGAGACCCAGTACTTC. Using reference TRBV5-5 and TRBJ2-5 for the parts outside the CDR3, the full variable domain is DAGVTQSPTHLIKTRGQQVTLRCSPISGHKSVSWYQQVLGQGPQFIFQYYEKEERGRGNFPDRFSARQFPNYSSELNVNALLLGDSALYLCASSLAVMETQYFGPGTRLLVL.

On this clone: In the same sample, other DNA sequences code for this CDR3. The chain uses TRBV10-3 and TRBJ1-1; the D gene is possibly TRBD1 (5 bases). The CDR3 has 13 residues. Trimming cost V 2 bases and J 2 bases, with 6 bases left between them. Germline CDR1 reads ENHRY; CDR2 reads SYGVKD. This CDR3 reads CAISERGNTEAFF. The CDR3 DNA reads as TGTGCCATCAGTGAGAGGGGAAACACTGAAGCTTTCTTT.

The chain employs TRBV5-1 and TRBJ1-2; D gene ambiguous. V was shortened by 3 bases and J by 6 bases, with 12 bases between the two germline ends. The CDR3 extends over 13 amino acids. Germline V gene sequence: CDR1 SGHRS, CDR2 YFSETQ. The CDR3 spells CASSSERRDGYTF. CDR3 bases: TGCGCCAGCAGCTCGGAGAGGCGGGATGGCTACACCTTC.

The rearrangement links TRBV7-2 to TRBJ2-7; D might be TRBD2 (5 bases). Trimming took 5 bases from V and 7 from J, leaving 12 bases between them. The length of the CDR3 is 12 residues. Germline lookup yields CDR1 SGHTA and CDR2 FQGNSA. CDR3 nucleotides: TGTGCCAGCAGCCGGGGTCGAAGGGAGCAGTACTTC. Translation gives CASSRGRREQYF. Combining the CDR3 with reference TRBV7-2 and TRBJ2-7 gives the whole variable domain GAGVSQSPSNKVTEKGKDVELRCDPISGHTALYWYRQSLGQGLEFLIYFQGNSAPDKSGLPSDRFSAERTGGSVSTLTIQRTQQEDSAVYLCASSRGRREQYFGPGTRLTVT.

This clone was seen only a few times. The chain recombines TRBV6-5 with TRBJ1-6; TRBD1 might be the D (6 bases). Per germline, CDR1 MNHEY and CDR2 SVGAGI. The ends were cut back, 4 bases at V and 3 bases at J, with 10 bases in the middle. CDR3 size: 15 residues. In DNA form, the CDR3 reads TGTGCCAGCAGTTCAGGGGTTAGCTATAATTCACCCCTCCACTTT. This translates into CASSSGVSYNSPLHF.

CDR3 amino acids: CASSTGTPSRERYF. The CDR3 coding sequence is TGTGCCAGCAGCACCGGGACTCCCTCAAGAGAGAGGTACTTC. V is TRBV5-4 and J is TRBJ2-5; possibly TRBD2 for D (6 bases). The CDR3 has 14 residues. V gave up 4 bases and J gave up 13 bases, with 23 bases separating them. Germline V gives CDR1 SGHNT, CDR2 YYREEE (reference sequence).

The chain couples TRBV11-2 to TRBJ1-1, with D uncertain. Per the germline V gene, CDR1 is SGHAT and CDR2 is FQNNGV. The ends were cut back, 1 base at V and 5 bases at J, with 14 bases in the middle. This CDR3 is built from 15 residues. For the CDR3, the DNA is TGTGCCAGCAGCTTAGTCAGGCTCCGACGGACTGAAGCTTTCTTT. It translates to CASSLVRLRRTEAFF.

In nucleotides, the CDR3 is TGTGCCAGCAGTCTCCGGGCGACAGGTCCGACGTATGCTTTCTTT. It is translated as CASSLRATGPTYAFF. The chain links TRBV7-9 to TRBJ1-1, with TRBD1 as a possible D gene (6 bases). CDR3 size: 15 residues. Trimming removed 6 bases at V and 11 bases at J, with 25 bases between. Germline values: CDR1 SEHNR, CDR2 FQNEAQ (reference sequence).

This clone was detected a few times. The chain carries TRBV5-4 and TRBJ1-2, with 7 bases aligning to TRBD1. Germline V gene data show CDR1 as SGHNT and CDR2 as YYREEE (reference sequence). This CDR3 has 17 residues. V trimming: 3 bases; J trimming: 4 bases; junction bases outside the gene matches: 15. The CDR3 region is CASSSPGQLTASYGYTF. CDR3 sequence (DNA): TGTGCCAGCAGCTCCCCGGGACAGTTAACAGCCTCCTATGGCTACACCTTC.

This clone has a single count. The rearrangement uses TRBV7-9 and TRBJ1-2, with 8 bases identical to TRBD1. The CDR3 sequence is 13 residues long. The trim removed 5 bases at V and 8 bases at J, leaving 7 bases unmatched. CDR1 and CDR2 (germline): SEHNR, FQNEAQ (reference sequence). CDR3 coding DNA: TGTGCCAGCAGCAGGACAGGGACCGGCGGCTACACCTTC. Translated, it gives CASSRTGTGGYTF.

This clone was counted only a few times. The genes are TRBV5-1 and TRBJ1-4, with D unresolved. CDR1 is SGHRS, CDR2 YFSETQ, per germline. V was shortened by 4 bases and J by 4 bases, with 11 bases between the two germline ends. This CDR3 has 14 residues. The CDR3 here is CASSPGIINEKLFF. The CDR3 bases are TGCGCCAGCAGCCCGGGGATAATTAATGAAAAACTGTTTTTT. Full variable domain (missing parts from reference TRBV5-1 and TRBJ1-4): KAGVTQTPRYLIKTRGQQVTLSCSPISGHRSVSWYQQTPGQGLQFLFEYFSETQRNKGNFPGRFSGRQFSNSRSEMNVSTLELGDSALYLCASSPGIINEKLFFGSGTQLSVL.

This clone was observed a handful of times. The chain is built from TRBV5-5 and TRBJ1-1; tentative D call: TRBD1 (6 bases). The V and J ends lost 2 bases and 2 bases respectively, with 13 bases between them. The CDR3 runs 15 residues. Looked up from germline, CDR1 is SGHKS and CDR2 is YYEKEE (reference sequence). The CDR3 loop reads CASSFITGINTEAFF. The CDR3 DNA reads as TGTGCCAGCAGCTTTATTACAGGGATTAACACTGAAGCTTTCTTT.

The chain joins TRBV19 to TRBJ1-1; 7 bases line up with TRBD1. The CDR3 totals 16 residues. CDR1 and CDR2 from the germline V gene are LNHDA and SQIVND (reference sequence). V shed 7 bases and J 2 bases; nucleotides not matched to a gene: 13. The CDR3 region is CASTQYRQGLNTEAFF. The CDR3 bases are TGTGCCAGTACCCAGTACCGACAGGGATTAAACACTGAAGCTTTCTTT.

The rearrangement uses TRBV19 and TRBJ2-7, with 12 positions matching TRBD1. CDR3 length equals 16 residues. Germline lookup yields CDR1 LNHDA and CDR2 SQIVND (reference sequence). Losses at the gene ends were 5 bases for V and 4 bases for J; bases not matched to a gene: 9. The CDR3 bases are TGTGCCAGTAGTCTGGGACTGGGACAGGGGGCGTACGAGCAGTACTTC. Its translation is CASSLGLGQGAYEQYF.